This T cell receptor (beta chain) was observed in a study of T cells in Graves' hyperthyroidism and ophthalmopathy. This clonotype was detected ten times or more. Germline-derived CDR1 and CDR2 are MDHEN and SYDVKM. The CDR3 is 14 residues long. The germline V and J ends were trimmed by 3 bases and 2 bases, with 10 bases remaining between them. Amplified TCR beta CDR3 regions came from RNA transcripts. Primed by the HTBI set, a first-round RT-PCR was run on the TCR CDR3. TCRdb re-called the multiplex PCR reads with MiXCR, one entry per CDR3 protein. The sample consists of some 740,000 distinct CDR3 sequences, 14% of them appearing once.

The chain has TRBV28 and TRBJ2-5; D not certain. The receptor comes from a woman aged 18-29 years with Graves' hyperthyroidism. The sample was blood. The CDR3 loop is CASSFWAAQETQYF. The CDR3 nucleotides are TGTGCCAGCAGTTTTTGGGCAGCGCAAGAGACCCAGTACTTC.